This is a list of T cell receptor beta chains from one sample in a study of Ad26.COV2.S vaccination and SARS-CoV-2 variants. Libraries were prepared by immunoSEQ multiplex PCR; TCRdb keeps only in-frame clonotypes and omits some of them. The sample lists about 350,000 clones, roughly 91% occurring once. The starting material was peripheral blood, obtained in a trial of Ad26.COV2.S vaccine versus placebo. Receptor source: a person aged 18-65 years who received the Ad26.COV2.S COVID-19 vaccine or a placebo. The CDR3 runs from the conserved cysteine through the conserved F or W. Each record gives: D gene, J gene, V gene, CDR3 length, clone size, CDR3 protein, CDR3 DNA. The D gene is left open where the match is weak. The size field is filled for only some rows; it gives once, few, many or a size class.

d_call: .; j_call: TRBJ2-1; v_call: TRBV7-9; cdr3_length: 14; clone_size: .; cdr3_aa: CASSHGGRVNEQFF; cdr3_nt: TGTGCCAGCAGCCACGGAGGACGGGTGAATGAGCAGTTCTTC
d_call: .; j_call: TRBJ1-1; v_call: TRBV7-9; cdr3_length: 16; clone_size: few; cdr3_aa: CASSSSGRGRNTEAFF; cdr3_nt: TGTGCCAGCAGCTCCTCCGGCAGGGGTCGGAACACTGAAGCTTTCTTT
d_call: TRBD2; j_call: TRBJ2-1; v_call: TRBV4-1; cdr3_length: 16; clone_size: .; cdr3_aa: CASSQDTTSVYNEQFF; cdr3_nt: TGCGCCAGCAGCCAAGATACTACTAGCGTCTACAATGAGCAGTTCTTC
d_call: TRBD1; j_call: TRBJ1-2; v_call: TRBV13; cdr3_length: 13; clone_size: .; cdr3_aa: CASSSRGGDGYTF; cdr3_nt: TGTGCCAGCAGCTCCAGGGGGGGGGATGGCTACACCTTC
d_call: .; j_call: TRBJ2-2; v_call: TRBV19; cdr3_length: 14; clone_size: .; cdr3_aa: CASSIMGGTRELFF; cdr3_nt: TGTGCCAGTAGTATCATGGGTGGCACCAGGGAGCTGTTTTTT
d_call: .; j_call: TRBJ1-1; v_call: TRBV5-1; cdr3_length: 14; clone_size: .; cdr3_aa: CASRGGDGDTEAFF; cdr3_nt: TGCGCCAGCAGGGGAGGGGACGGGGACACTGAAGCTTTCTTT
d_call: TRBD1; j_call: TRBJ1-5; v_call: TRBV11-2; cdr3_length: 15; clone_size: .; cdr3_aa: CASSPGSDRRQPQHF; cdr3_nt: TGTGCCAGCAGCCCCGGATCGGACAGGCGACAGCCCCAGCATTTT
d_call: TRBD2; j_call: TRBJ2-3; v_call: TRBV7-2; cdr3_length: 16; clone_size: once; cdr3_aa: CASSPSTSGITDTQYF; cdr3_nt: TGTGCCAGCAGCCCATCGACTAGCGGCATCACAGATACGCAGTATTTT
d_call: .; j_call: TRBJ1-3; v_call: TRBV5-1; cdr3_length: 14; clone_size: .; cdr3_aa: CASSLDGSGNTIYF; cdr3_nt: TGCGCCAGCAGCTTGGACGGCTCTGGAAACACCATATATTTT
d_call: .; j_call: TRBJ2-1; v_call: TRBV19; cdr3_length: 13; clone_size: .; cdr3_aa: CASRGHGNNEQFF; cdr3_nt: TGTGCCAGTAGGGGACACGGAAACAATGAGCAGTTCTTC
d_call: .; j_call: TRBJ1-1; v_call: TRBV3-1/TRBV3-2; cdr3_length: 15; clone_size: .; cdr3_aa: CASSQGRGANTEAFF; cdr3_nt: TGTGCCAGCAGCCAAGGTCGGGGGGCGAACACTGAAGCTTTCTTT
d_call: .; j_call: TRBJ1-1; v_call: TRBV5-1; cdr3_length: 13; clone_size: .; cdr3_aa: CASSERRYTEAFF; cdr3_nt: TGCGCCAGCAGCGAGAGACGGTACACTGAAGCTTTCTTT
d_call: .; j_call: TRBJ2-1; v_call: TRBV11-2; cdr3_length: 13; clone_size: .; cdr3_aa: CASSSQRVGEQFF; cdr3_nt: TGTGCCAGCAGCTCCCAGCGCGTCGGTGAGCAGTTCTTC
d_call: .; j_call: TRBJ2-4; v_call: TRBV19; cdr3_length: 16; clone_size: .; cdr3_aa: CASSIAHEAFRNIQYF; cdr3_nt: TGTGCCAGTAGTATAGCACATGAGGCCTTCAGAAACATTCAGTACTTC
d_call: .; j_call: TRBJ1-1; v_call: TRBV3-1/TRBV3-2; cdr3_length: 15; clone_size: .; cdr3_aa: CASSQGGALNTEAFF; cdr3_nt: TGTGCCAGCAGCCAAGGGGGGGCCCTGAACACTGAAGCTTTCTTT
d_call: .; j_call: TRBJ1-2; v_call: TRBV30; cdr3_length: 12; clone_size: .; cdr3_aa: CAWTIDGNGYTF; cdr3_nt: TGTGCCTGGACCATTGACGGAAATGGCTACACCTTC
d_call: .; j_call: TRBJ2-3; v_call: TRBV13; cdr3_length: 15; clone_size: .; cdr3_aa: CASSFGRATTDTQYF; cdr3_nt: TGTGCCAGCAGCTTCGGGAGAGCAACCACAGATACGCAGTATTTT
d_call: .; j_call: TRBJ1-2; v_call: TRBV4-3; cdr3_length: 15; clone_size: .; cdr3_aa: CASSQDPDMYNGYTF; cdr3_nt: TGCGCCAGCAGCCAAGATCCTGACATGTATAATGGCTACACCTTC
d_call: .; j_call: TRBJ1-2; v_call: TRBV14; cdr3_length: 13; clone_size: .; cdr3_aa: CASSQHRDYGYTF; cdr3_nt: TGTGCCAGCAGCCAACACAGGGACTATGGCTACACCTTC
d_call: TRBD2; j_call: TRBJ2-1; v_call: TRBV7-9; cdr3_length: 16; clone_size: .; cdr3_aa: CASSLGLAGLYNEQFF; cdr3_nt: TGTGCCAGCAGCTTAGGGCTAGCGGGACTGTACAATGAGCAGTTCTTC
d_call: TRBD2; j_call: TRBJ2-1; v_call: TRBV9; cdr3_length: 14; clone_size: once; cdr3_aa: CASSLGLAGHEQFF; cdr3_nt: TGTGCCAGCAGCCTGGGACTAGCGGGGCATGAGCAGTTCTTC
d_call: .; j_call: TRBJ1-1; v_call: TRBV5-4; cdr3_length: 15; clone_size: .; cdr3_aa: CASSWADKMNTEAFF; cdr3_nt: TGTGCCAGCAGCTGGGCCGACAAGATGAACACTGAAGCTTTCTTT
d_call: .; j_call: TRBJ1-4; v_call: TRBV9; cdr3_length: 15; clone_size: .; cdr3_aa: CASSVFGSLNEKLFF; cdr3_nt: TGTGCCAGCAGCGTATTTGGGTCGCTTAATGAAAAACTGTTTTTT
d_call: .; j_call: TRBJ2-7; v_call: TRBV5-4; cdr3_length: 15; clone_size: .; cdr3_aa: CASSLGLAHTYEQYF; cdr3_nt: TGTGCCAGCAGCTTGGGGTTAGCTCACACCTACGAGCAGTACTTC
d_call: TRBD2; j_call: TRBJ2-1; v_call: TRBV5-6; cdr3_length: 15; clone_size: .; cdr3_aa: CASSPVVLAGSEQFF; cdr3_nt: TGTGCCAGCAGCCCGGTGGTGTTAGCGGGATCTGAGCAGTTCTTC
d_call: TRBD1; j_call: TRBJ2-2; v_call: TRBV5-1; cdr3_length: 16; clone_size: .; cdr3_aa: CASSSSDRDGFGELFF; cdr3_nt: TGCGCCAGCAGCTCCTCTGACAGGGACGGTTTCGGGGAGCTGTTTTTT
d_call: TRBD1; j_call: TRBJ2-7; v_call: TRBV12-3/TRBV12-4; cdr3_length: 12; clone_size: .; cdr3_aa: CASRTTGGEQYF; cdr3_nt: TGTGCCAGCAGAACGACAGGGGGCGAGCAGTACTTC
d_call: .; j_call: TRBJ2-1; v_call: TRBV18; cdr3_length: 15; clone_size: .; cdr3_aa: CASSPSRTVYNEQFF; cdr3_nt: TGTGCCAGCTCACCCTCTCGGACTGTTTACAATGAGCAGTTCTTC
d_call: TRBD1; j_call: TRBJ2-3; v_call: TRBV5-1; cdr3_length: 18; clone_size: .; cdr3_aa: CASSPGQGASGVADTQYF; cdr3_nt: TGCGCCAGCAGCCCGGGACAGGGGGCGAGTGGGGTCGCAGATACGCAGTATTTT
d_call: .; j_call: TRBJ2-1; v_call: TRBV18; cdr3_length: 13; clone_size: .; cdr3_aa: CASSPPPRNEQFF; cdr3_nt: TGTGCCAGCTCACCCCCGCCTCGGAATGAGCAGTTCTTC
d_call: TRBD1; j_call: TRBJ1-6; v_call: TRBV5-1; cdr3_length: 15; clone_size: .; cdr3_aa: CASSLAGTGVSPLHF; cdr3_nt: TGCGCCAGCAGCTTGGCCGGGACAGGGGTTTCACCCCTCCACTTT
d_call: .; j_call: TRBJ2-7; v_call: TRBV5-1; cdr3_length: 12; clone_size: few; cdr3_aa: CASSFLGDEQYF; cdr3_nt: TGCGCCAGCAGCTTTCTGGGGGACGAGCAGTACTTC
d_call: .; j_call: TRBJ2-3; v_call: TRBV28; cdr3_length: 10; clone_size: .; cdr3_aa: CASSFDTQYF; cdr3_nt: TGTGCCAGCAGTTTTGATACGCAGTATTTT
d_call: .; j_call: TRBJ2-3; v_call: TRBV19; cdr3_length: 14; clone_size: .; cdr3_aa: CASSTGARGDTQYF; cdr3_nt: TGTGCCAGTAGTACGGGGGCAAGAGGCGATACGCAGTATTTT
d_call: .; j_call: TRBJ1-5; v_call: TRBV28; cdr3_length: 16; clone_size: .; cdr3_aa: CASSLKRNRSWQPQHF; cdr3_nt: TGTGCCAGCAGTTTAAAAAGGAACAGGTCATGGCAGCCCCAGCATTTT
d_call: .; j_call: TRBJ2-2; v_call: TRBV25-1; cdr3_length: 13; clone_size: .; cdr3_aa: CASSEWGTGELFF; cdr3_nt: TGTGCCAGCAGTGAATGGGGGACCGGGGAGCTGTTTTTT
d_call: .; j_call: TRBJ2-5; v_call: TRBV18; cdr3_length: 15; clone_size: .; cdr3_aa: CASSYEGPVKETQYF; cdr3_nt: TGTGCCAGCTCATACGAGGGGCCGGTGAAAGAGACCCAGTACTTC
d_call: .; j_call: TRBJ1-2; v_call: TRBV7-9; cdr3_length: 14; clone_size: .; cdr3_aa: CASSQGAGNYGYTF; cdr3_nt: TGTGCCAGCAGCCAGGGTGCGGGGAACTATGGCTACACCTTC
d_call: TRBD2; j_call: TRBJ2-2; v_call: TRBV27; cdr3_length: 14; clone_size: .; cdr3_aa: CASRKLAGGGELFF; cdr3_nt: TGTGCCAGTAGAAAATTAGCGGGAGGCGGGGAGCTGTTTTTT
d_call: .; j_call: TRBJ1-3; v_call: TRBV6-5; cdr3_length: 15; clone_size: once; cdr3_aa: CASQDQGEAGNTIYF; cdr3_nt: TGTGCCAGCCAAGATCAGGGTGAGGCTGGAAACACCATATATTTT
d_call: .; j_call: TRBJ2-3; v_call: TRBV11-3; cdr3_length: 14; clone_size: .; cdr3_aa: CASSSGGMTDTQYF; cdr3_nt: TGTGCCAGCAGCTCCGGTGGGATGACAGATACGCAGTATTTT
d_call: .; j_call: TRBJ1-2; v_call: TRBV6-1; cdr3_length: 15; clone_size: .; cdr3_aa: CASSPRGGSNYGYTF; cdr3_nt: TGTGCCAGCAGTCCCCGTGGGGGTTCTAACTATGGCTACACCTTC